This T cell receptor beta chain was obtained from a study of blood T cell repertoires in COVID-19. Study context: From the United States, Italy and Spain came samples of acute and convalescent COVID-19. In each case, the material was cDNA or gDNA derived from T cells, B-cell-depleted T cells, or PBMCs.

This CDR3 is built from 13 residues. Unmatched junction bases numbered 6, after V lost 5 bases and J lost 7 bases. Study processing details: Estimation of nucleated cell counts was performed using reference gene primer amplification. Sequencing used immunoSEQ multiplex PCR; TCRdb keeps in-frame clones, though not all of them. Clone size and V and J calls were adopted from that table, with D and trimming inferred from the DNA. The sample lists roughly 170,000 clones; less than 90% were seen once. This rearrangement joins TRBV12-3 or TRBV12-4 to TRBJ1-2, with 8 nucleotides matching TRBD1. The sample comprised peripheral blood. The sequence was obtained from a man in his 70s with active or convalescent COVID-19. This CDR3 is CASSLQGASGYTF. DNA of the CDR3: TGTGCCAGCAGTCTTCAGGGGGCGAGTGGCTACACCTTC.